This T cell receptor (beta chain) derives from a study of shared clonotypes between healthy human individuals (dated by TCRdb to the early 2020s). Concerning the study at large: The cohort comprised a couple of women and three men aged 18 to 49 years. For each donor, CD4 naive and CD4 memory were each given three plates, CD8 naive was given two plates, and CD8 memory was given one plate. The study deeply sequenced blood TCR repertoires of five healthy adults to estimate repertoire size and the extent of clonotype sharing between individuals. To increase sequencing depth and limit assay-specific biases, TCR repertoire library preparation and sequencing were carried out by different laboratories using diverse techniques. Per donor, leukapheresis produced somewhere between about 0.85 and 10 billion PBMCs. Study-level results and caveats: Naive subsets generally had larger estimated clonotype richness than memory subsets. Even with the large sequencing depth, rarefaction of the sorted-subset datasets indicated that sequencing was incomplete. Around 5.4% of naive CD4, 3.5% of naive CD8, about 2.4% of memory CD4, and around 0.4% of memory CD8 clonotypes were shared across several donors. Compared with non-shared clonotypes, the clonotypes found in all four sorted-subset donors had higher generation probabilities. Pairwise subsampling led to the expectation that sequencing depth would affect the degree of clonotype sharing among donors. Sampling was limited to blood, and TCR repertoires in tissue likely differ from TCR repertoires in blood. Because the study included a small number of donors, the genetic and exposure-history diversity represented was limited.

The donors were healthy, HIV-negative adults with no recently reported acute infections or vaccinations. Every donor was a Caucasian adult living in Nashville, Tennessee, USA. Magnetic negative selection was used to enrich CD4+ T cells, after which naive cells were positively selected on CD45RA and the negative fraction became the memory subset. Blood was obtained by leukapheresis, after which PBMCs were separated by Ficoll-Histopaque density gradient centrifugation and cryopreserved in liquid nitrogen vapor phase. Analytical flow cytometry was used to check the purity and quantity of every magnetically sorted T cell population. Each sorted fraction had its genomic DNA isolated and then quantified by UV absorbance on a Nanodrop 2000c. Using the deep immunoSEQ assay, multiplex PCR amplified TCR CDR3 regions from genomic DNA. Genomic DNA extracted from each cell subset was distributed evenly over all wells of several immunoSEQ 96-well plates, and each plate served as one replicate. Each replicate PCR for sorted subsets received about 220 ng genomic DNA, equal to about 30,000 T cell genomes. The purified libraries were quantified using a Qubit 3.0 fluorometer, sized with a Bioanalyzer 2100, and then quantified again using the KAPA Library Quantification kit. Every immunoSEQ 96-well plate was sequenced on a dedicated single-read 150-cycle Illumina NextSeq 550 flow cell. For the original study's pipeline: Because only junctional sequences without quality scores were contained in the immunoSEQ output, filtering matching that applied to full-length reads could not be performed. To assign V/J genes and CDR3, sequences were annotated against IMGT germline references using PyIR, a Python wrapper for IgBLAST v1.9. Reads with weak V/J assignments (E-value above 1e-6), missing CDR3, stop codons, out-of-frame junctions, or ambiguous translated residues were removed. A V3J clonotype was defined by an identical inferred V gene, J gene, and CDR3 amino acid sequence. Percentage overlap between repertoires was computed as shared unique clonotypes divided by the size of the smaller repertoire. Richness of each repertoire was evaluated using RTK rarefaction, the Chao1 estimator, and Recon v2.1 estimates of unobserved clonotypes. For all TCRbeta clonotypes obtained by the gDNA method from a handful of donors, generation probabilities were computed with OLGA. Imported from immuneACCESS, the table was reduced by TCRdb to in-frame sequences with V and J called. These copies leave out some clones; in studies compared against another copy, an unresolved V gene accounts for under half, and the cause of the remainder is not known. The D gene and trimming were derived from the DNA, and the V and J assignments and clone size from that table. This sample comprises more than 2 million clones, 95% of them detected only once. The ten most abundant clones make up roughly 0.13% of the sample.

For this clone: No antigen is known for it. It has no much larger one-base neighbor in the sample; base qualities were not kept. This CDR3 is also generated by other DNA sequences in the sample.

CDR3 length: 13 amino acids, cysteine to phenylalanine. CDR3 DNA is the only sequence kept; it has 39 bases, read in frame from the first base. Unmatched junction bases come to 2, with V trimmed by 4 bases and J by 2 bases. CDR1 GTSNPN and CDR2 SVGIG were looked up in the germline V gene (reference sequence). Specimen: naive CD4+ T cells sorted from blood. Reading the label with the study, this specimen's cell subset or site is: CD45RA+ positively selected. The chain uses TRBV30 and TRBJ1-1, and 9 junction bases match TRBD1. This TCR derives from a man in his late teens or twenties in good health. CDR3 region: CAWKTGGNTEAFF. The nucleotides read TGTGCCTGGAAGACAGGGGGAAACACTGAAGCTTTCTTT.